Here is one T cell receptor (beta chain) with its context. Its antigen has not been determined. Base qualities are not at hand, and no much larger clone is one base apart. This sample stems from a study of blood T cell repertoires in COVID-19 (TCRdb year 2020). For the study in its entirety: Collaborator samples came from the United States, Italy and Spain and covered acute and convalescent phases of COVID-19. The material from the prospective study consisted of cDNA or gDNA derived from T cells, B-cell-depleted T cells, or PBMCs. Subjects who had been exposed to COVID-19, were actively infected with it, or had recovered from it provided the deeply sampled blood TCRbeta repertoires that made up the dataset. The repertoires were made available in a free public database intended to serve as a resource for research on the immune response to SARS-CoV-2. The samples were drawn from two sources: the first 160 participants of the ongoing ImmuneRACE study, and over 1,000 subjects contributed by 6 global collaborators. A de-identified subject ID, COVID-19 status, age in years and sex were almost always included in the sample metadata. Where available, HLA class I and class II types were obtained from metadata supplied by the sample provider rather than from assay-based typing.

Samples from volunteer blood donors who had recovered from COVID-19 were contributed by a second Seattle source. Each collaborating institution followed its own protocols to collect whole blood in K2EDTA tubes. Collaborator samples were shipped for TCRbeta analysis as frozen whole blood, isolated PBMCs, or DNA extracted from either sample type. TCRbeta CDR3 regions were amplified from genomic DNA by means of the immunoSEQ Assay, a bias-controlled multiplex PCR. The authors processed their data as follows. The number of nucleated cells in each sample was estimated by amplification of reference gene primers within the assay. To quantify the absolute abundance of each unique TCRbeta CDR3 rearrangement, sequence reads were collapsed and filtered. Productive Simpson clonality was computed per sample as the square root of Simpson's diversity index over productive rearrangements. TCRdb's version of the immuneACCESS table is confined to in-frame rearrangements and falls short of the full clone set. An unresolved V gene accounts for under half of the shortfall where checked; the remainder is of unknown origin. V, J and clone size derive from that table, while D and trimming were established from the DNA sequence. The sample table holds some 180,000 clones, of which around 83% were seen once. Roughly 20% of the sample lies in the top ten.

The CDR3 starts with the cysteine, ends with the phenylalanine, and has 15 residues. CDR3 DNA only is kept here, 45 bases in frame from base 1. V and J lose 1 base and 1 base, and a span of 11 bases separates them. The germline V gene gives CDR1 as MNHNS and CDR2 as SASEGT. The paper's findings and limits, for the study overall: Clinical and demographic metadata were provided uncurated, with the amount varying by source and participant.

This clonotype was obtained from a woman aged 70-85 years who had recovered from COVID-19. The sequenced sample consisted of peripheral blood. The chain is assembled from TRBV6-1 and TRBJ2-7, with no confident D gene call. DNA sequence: TGTGCCAGCAGTGAAGGGGTAATAGCTTCCTACGAGCAGTACTTC. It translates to CASSEGVIASYEQYF.